The 26 T cell receptor beta chains presented below share a single source sample, sequenced in a study of blood T cell repertoires in COVID-19. Libraries were prepared by immunoSEQ multiplex PCR; TCRdb keeps only in-frame clonotypes and omits some of them. The sample holds 110,000 to 150,000 clones, roughly 89% seen once. Input material: peripheral blood. The receptors stem from a woman between 35 and 50 years old with acute or convalescent COVID-19.

The chain has TRBV10-3 and TRBJ2-7; 9 positions agree with TRBD2. There are 13 residues in the CDR3. The V gene end was trimmed by 11 bases and the J gene end by 2 bases; junction bases not matched to a gene: 7. Germline V gene sequence: CDR1 ENHRY, CDR2 SYGVKD. The CDR3, as DNA: TGTGCCCTCTCGGCTAGCGGGACCTACGAGCAGTACTTC. This gives the protein CALSASGTYEQYF.

This sequence joins TRBV4-3 and TRBJ1-4; D is unresolved. With 0 bases removed from V and 14 bases from J, the gap between germline ends came to 13 bases. From germline, CDR1 is LGHNA and CDR2 YSLEER. The CDR3 contains 13 residues. The CDR3 reads CASSQDRRVGLFF. The DNA of the CDR3 is TGCGCCAGCAGCCAAGATCGGAGGGTGGGTCTGTTTTTT.

The genes are TRBV28 and TRBJ1-3; 8 bases match TRBD1. The CDR3 has 14 residues. CDR1 and CDR2 (germline): MDHEN, SYDVKM. Germline trimming cut 3 bases from V and 4 bases from J; bases unmatched to any gene: 2. The CDR3 bases are TGTGCCAGCAGTTTCAGGGGGCTGGGAAACACCATATATTTT. Its protein is CASSFRGLGNTIYF.

The gene calls are TRBV7-2 and TRBJ2-1; TRBD2 aligns across 8 bases. CDR3 length: 17 amino acids. V was clipped by 5 bases and J by 5 bases; unmatched bases: 14. Germline CDR1 SGHTA, CDR2 FQGNSA. The CDR3 nucleotides read TGTGCCAGCAGCCCCGAAGTAGGGACTAGACGTCACAATGAGCAGTTCTTC. Protein sequence: CASSPEVGTRRHNEQFF.

This clone was counted a few times. The rearrangement uses TRBV5-1 and TRBJ1-3; D unresolved. The CDR3 contains 15 residues. CDR1 is SGHRS and CDR2 is YFSETQ in the germline V gene. The V end lost 3 bases, the J end lost 4 bases, and 14 bases lay between the germline ends. Here the CDR3 DNA reads TGCGCCAGCAGCTCATCTAAAAGCAAGGGAAACACCATATATTTT. Its translation is CASSSSKSKGNTIYF.

This sequence joins TRBV29-1 and TRBJ1-3; possible D gene TRBD1, 6 bases. V was clipped by 0 bases and J by 0 bases, with 12 bases between them. The CDR3 spans 16 residues. Germline lookup yields CDR1 SQVTM and CDR2 ANQGSEA. This chain's CDR3 is CSVEDGQPSSGNTIYF. CDR3 nucleotide sequence: TGCAGCGTTGAAGATGGACAGCCGAGCTCTGGAAACACCATATATTTT. The complete variable domain, with remaining parts taken from reference TRBV29-1 and TRBJ1-3, reads SAVISQKPSRDICQRGTSLTIQCQVDSQVTMMFWYRQQPGQSLTLIATANQGSEATYESGFVIDKFPISRPNLTFSTLTVSNMSPEDSSIYLCSVEDGQPSSGNTIYFGEGSWLTVV.

This chain connects TRBV12-5 to TRBJ1-1; maybe TRBD1 (5 bases). V lost 2 bases to trimming and J lost 6 bases, with 13 bases between them. Germline lookup yields CDR1 LGHNT and CDR2 FRNRAP. CDR3 length: 14 amino acids. CDR3 coding DNA: TGTGCTAGTGGTTTGCCCCGACAGACCCCTGAAGCTTTCTTT. Translation gives CASGLPRQTPEAFF. The full variable domain, rest sourced from reference TRBV12-5 and TRBJ1-1, is DARVTQTPRHKVTEMGQEVTMRCQPILGHNTVFWYRQTMMQGLELLAYFRNRAPLDDSGMPKDRFSAEMPDATLATLKIQPSEPRDSAVYFCASGLPRQTPEAFFGQGTRLTVV.

The chain is built from TRBV19 and TRBJ1-4; D is perhaps TRBD1 (5 bases). Germline CDR1 reads LNHDA; CDR2 reads SQIVND (reference sequence). The V gene lost 6 bases and the J gene lost 8 bases, with 19 bases spanning the gap. The CDR3 sequence is 15 residues long. In DNA, the CDR3 is TGTGCCAGTAGAAACAGTCTTTCAAAGGGGGAAAAACTGTTTTTT. It encodes CASRNSLSKGEKLFF.

This chain uses TRBV28 with TRBJ1-4; D not resolved. CDR3 length: 14 residues. CDR1 is MDHEN, CDR2 SYDVKM, per germline. V was cut by 7 bases and J by 1 base, with 10 bases left in between. The DNA for the CDR3 is TGTGCCAGCACCCAAGGCGGAACTAATGAAAAACTGTTTTTT. It translates to CASTQGGTNEKLFF.

The chain carries TRBV3-1 (or the pseudogene TRBV3-2) and TRBJ2-1, with a tentative D call TRBD2 (5 bases). The CDR3 contains 14 residues. V was cut by 5 bases and J by 8 bases, with 16 bases left in between. The germline V gene has CDR1 LGHDT and CDR2 YNNKEL (reference sequence). Here the CDR3 DNA reads TGTGCCAGCAGCTTCCATACCGGGGTAGATGAGCAGTTCTTC. Translating gives CASSFHTGVDEQFF.

V and J are TRBV5-1 and TRBJ2-7; no firm D call. Germline V gene lookup returns CDR1 SGHRS and CDR2 YFSETQ. The V end lost 3 bases, the J end lost 0 bases, and 10 bases lay between the germline ends. The CDR3 has 14 residues. CDR3 in DNA: TGCGCCAGCAGCTCCCTGGGCACCTCCTACGAGCAGTACTTC. Translating it yields CASSSLGTSYEQYF. The variable domain in full, completed from reference TRBV5-1 and TRBJ2-7, reads KAGVTQTPRYLIKTRGQQVTLSCSPISGHRSVSWYQQTPGQGLQFLFEYFSETQRNKGNFPGRFSGRQFSNSRSEMNVSTLELGDSALYLCASSSLGTSYEQYFGPGTRLTVT.

The chain couples TRBV15 to TRBJ1-2; 9 nucleotides align to TRBD1. The V segment lost 0 bases and the J segment 8 bases; nucleotides outside the gene matches: 10. The CDR3 length is 16 residues. Per germline, CDR1 LNHNV and CDR2 YYDKDF (reference sequence). CDR3 DNA sequence: TGTGCCACCAGCAGAGATAGGGACAGGGAATTGGGGGGCTACACCTTC. Protein: CATSRDRDRELGGYTF.

This sequence joins TRBV29-1 and TRBJ1-1; no clear D. V was shortened by 4 bases and J by 1 base, with 10 bases between the two germline ends. The CDR3 consists of 13 residues. Germline assignment: CDR1 SQVTM and CDR2 ANQGSEA. Here the CDR3 DNA reads TGCAGCGTTGCTACTGCGGGGAACACTGAAGCTTTCTTT. As protein: CSVATAGNTEAFF.

This chain uses TRBV9 with TRBJ2-5, with 7 positions matching TRBD2. This CDR3 is built from 16 residues. Unmatched junction bases numbered 9, after V lost 2 bases and J lost 2 bases. The germline CDR1 and CDR2 sequences are SGDLS and YYNGEE. Written as DNA, the CDR3 is TGTGCCAGCAGCGTCGGGACTACGTCACAACAAGAGACCCAGTACTTC. It specifies CASSVGTTSQQETQYF.

The chain links TRBV18 to TRBJ2-7; TRBD1 might be the D (6 bases). Germline CDR1 and CDR2: KGHSH and LQKENI. V shed 6 bases and J shed 0 bases, with 12 bases lying between them. This CDR3 comprises 14 residues. Here the CDR3 DNA reads TGTGCCAGCTCTTCTGACAGGAGCTCCTACGAGCAGTACTTC. It specifies CASSSDRSSYEQYF.

The V gene is TRBV30, the J gene TRBJ2-3; a weak D match, TRBD2 (6 bases). Deletions cut 3 bases from V and 1 base from J, with 17 bases between. Germline V gene data show CDR1 as GTSNPN and CDR2 as SVGIG (reference sequence). The CDR3 consists of 16 residues. DNA of the CDR3: TGTGCCTGGAGGAATCGGCTAGCGTCGGGCACAGATACGCAGTATTTT. Its translation is CAWRNRLASGTDTQYF.

This rearrangement joins TRBV3-1 (or the pseudogene TRBV3-2) to TRBJ1-2; unclear D gene. CDR3 length equals 17 residues. The V end was cut by 0 bases, the J end by 2 bases, with 16 bases between. Germline CDR1 is LGHDT and CDR2 is YNNKEL (reference sequence). The CDR3 DNA reads as TGTGCCAGCAGCCAAGATAGTAGTGCGGATATGAACTATGGCTACACCTTC. It specifies CASSQDSSADMNYGYTF.

A single count supports this clone. This chain links TRBV29-1 with TRBJ2-3; 9 bases align to TRBD2. Germline V gives CDR1 SQVTM, CDR2 ANQGSEA. CDR3 size: 15 residues. The junction had 9 bases not matched to a gene; V was cut back by 7 bases and J by 1 base. The CDR3 sequence is CSGDLAGRCTDTQYF. The DNA for the CDR3 is TGCAGCGGCGATCTAGCGGGGCGTTGCACAGATACGCAGTATTTT.

This chain connects TRBV11-3 to TRBJ1-2; D not resolved. Deletions cut 2 bases from V and 1 base from J, with 20 bases between. Germline V gene data show CDR1 as SGHNT and CDR2 as YENEEA. This CDR3 has 18 residues. The CDR3 coding sequence is TGTGCCAGCAGCTTAAAAATTCAAAGTCAGAACCTTAACTATGGCTACACCTTC. Translated, it gives CASSLKIQSQNLNYGYTF.

The chain combines TRBV28 with TRBJ1-6, with D uncertain. The germline V gene encodes CDR1 MDHEN and CDR2 SYDVKM. The CDR3 spans 15 residues. V was cut by 5 bases and J by 0 bases, with 8 bases left in between. The CDR3 is CASSLASSYNSPLHF. Here the CDR3 DNA reads TGTGCCAGCAGTCTGGCCAGCTCCTATAATTCACCCCTCCACTTT.

The chain joins TRBV19 to TRBJ2-1; TRBD1 agrees at 8 bases. V lost 10 bases to trimming and J lost 0 bases; unmatched junction nucleotides: 8. The CDR3 runs 15 residues. Looked up from germline, CDR1 is LNHDA and CDR2 is SQIVND (reference sequence). The CDR3 DNA sequence: TGTGCCACCCAGTCGGACAGGGACTCCTACAATGAGCAGTTCTTC. It encodes CATQSDRDSYNEQFF.

V gene TRBV30 combines with J gene TRBJ1-5, with 7 bases aligning to TRBD1. CDR3 length: 14 amino acids. The V gene's germline CDR1 is GTSNPN and CDR2 SVGIG (reference sequence). Unmatched junction bases numbered 4, after V lost 1 base and J lost 4 bases. CDR3 in amino acids: CAWSGGQRNQPQHF. CDR3 bases: TGTGCCTGGAGTGGGGGACAGCGGAATCAGCCCCAGCATTTT.

The chain has TRBV10-3 and TRBJ2-5; TRBD2 matches 11 bases. The CDR3 extends over 16 amino acids. Germline V lookup: CDR1 ENHRY, CDR2 SYGVKD. Unmatched junction bases numbered 5, after V lost 2 bases and J lost 3 bases. The CDR3 DNA reads TGTGCCATCAGTGAGGAGGGACTAGCGGTAGAAGAGACCCAGTACTTC. This encodes CAISEEGLAVEETQYF.

The chain uses TRBV11-2 and TRBJ2-7; the match to TRBD2 covers 9 bases. This CDR3 is built from 15 residues. V lost 0 bases and J lost 2; bases outside the gene matches: 2. Germline V gene lookup returns CDR1 SGHAT and CDR2 FQNNGV. This chain's CDR3 is CASSLEAGGPYEQYF. CDR3 bases: TGTGCCAGCAGCTTAGAGGCGGGAGGGCCCTACGAGCAGTACTTC.

V usage is TRBV24-1 and J usage is TRBJ1-1; 9 bases line up with TRBD1. This CDR3 comprises 17 residues. CDR1 and CDR2 (germline): KGHDR, SFDVKD. The ends lost 4 bases at V and 1 base at J; junction bases unmatched: 9. DNA for the CDR3: TGTGCCACCAGTGAAACCGGGACAGGGCGTAGGAACACTGAAGCTTTCTTT. Residues: CATSETGTGRRNTEAFF.

This chain uses TRBV9 with TRBJ2-3, with 7 bases identical to TRBD2. The germline gives CDR1 SGDLS, CDR2 YYNGEE. This CDR3 region has 16 residues. The trim removed 0 bases at V and 0 bases at J, leaving 4 bases unmatched. CDR3 DNA sequence: TGTGCCAGCAGCGTAGTCCCAGCGGGGAGCACAGATACGCAGTATTTT. This sequence encodes CASSVVPAGSTDTQYF.